Each of the 23 T cell receptor beta chains below was sequenced from the same sample in a study of blood T cell repertoires in COVID-19. Clones were sequenced by immunoSEQ multiplex PCR, and TCRdb holds only the in-frame ones, with some missing. The data hold about 65,000 clones, with over 70% observed a single time. The sequenced material came from peripheral blood. The receptors stem from a human donor in a cohort sampled during active COVID-19.

The chain carries TRBV27 and TRBJ1-2, with TRBD1 matching over 9 bases. V gave up 5 bases and J gave up 4 bases; unmatched junction bases: 5. This CDR3 is built from 14 residues. Germline loops: CDR1 MNHEY, CDR2 SMNVEV (reference sequence). The CDR3 DNA is TGTGCCAGCAGTGACAGGGGGAGCCTCTATGGCTACACCTTC. Protein product: CASSDRGSLYGYTF.

This chain uses TRBV4-1 with TRBJ2-1, with 7 positions matching TRBD1. This CDR3 is built from 15 residues. Germline-derived CDR1 and CDR2 are MGHRA and YSYEKL. J lost 9 bases, V lost 3 bases, and 11 bases had no gene match. CDR3 DNA: TGCGCCAGCAGCCACCCCAGGGGGACGAGAGGTGAGCAGTTCTTC. Translation: CASSHPRGTRGEQFF.

The chain recombines TRBV10-3 with TRBJ1-5, with 8 bases matching TRBD1. Per the germline V gene, CDR1 is ENHRY and CDR2 is SYGVKD. J lost 3 bases, V lost 11 bases, and 9 bases had no gene match. There are 14 residues in the CDR3. The CDR3 DNA sequence: TGTGCCTCAAGACAGGGGACGGCCAATCAGCCCCAGCATTTT. This sequence encodes CASRQGTANQPQHF.

This chain connects TRBV18 to TRBJ2-1, with 12 positions matching TRBD2. V lost 3 bases, J lost 6 bases, and 6 bases stayed unmatched. There are 16 residues in the CDR3. CDR1 and CDR2 (germline): KGHSH, LQKENI. As DNA, the CDR3 is TGTGCCAGCTCACCGACTAGCGGGAGTAGTAGCAATGAGCAGTTCTTC. This encodes CASSPTSGSSSNEQFF.

A word on this clone: A much larger clone differs from this one at a single base, so this may be a read error. V gene TRBV28 combines with J gene TRBJ2-7; TRBD1 matches 8 bases. Trimming took 6 bases from V and 2 from J; bases not matched to a gene: 3. Germline CDR1 MDHEN, CDR2 SYDVKM. This CDR3 contains 13 residues. As DNA, the CDR3 is TGTGCCAGCAGGGGGACAGGCCCCTACGAGCAGTACTTC. It encodes CASRGTGPYEQYF.

The gene calls are TRBV27 and TRBJ2-3, with a weak D call TRBD2 (5 bases). CDR1 and CDR2 from the germline V gene are MNHEY and SMNVEV (reference sequence). With 6 bases removed from V and 4 bases from J, the gap between germline ends came to 20 bases. The CDR3 length is 16 residues. The CDR3 region is CASRGAGPPRADTQYF. CDR3 nucleotide sequence: TGTGCCAGCAGGGGAGCCGGGCCTCCAAGGGCAGATACGCAGTATTTT.

The rearrangement joins TRBV19 to TRBJ1-1, with 9 nucleotides matching TRBD1. The CDR3 loop spans 16 amino acids. Germline CDR1 is LNHDA and CDR2 is SQIVND (reference sequence). The trim removed 8 bases at V and 0 bases at J, leaving 10 bases unmatched. The CDR3 spells CASSTGTGILNTEAFF. CDR3 sequence (DNA): TGTGCCAGTTCAACCGGGACAGGGATATTGAACACTGAAGCTTTCTTT. The full variable domain, in which reference TRBV19 and TRBJ1-1 provide the parts outside the CDR3, is DGGITQSPKYLFRKEGQNVTLSCEQNLNHDAMYWYRQDPGQGLRLIYYSQIVNDFQKGDIAEGYSVSREKKESFPLTVTSAQKNPTAFYLCASSTGTGILNTEAFFGQGTRLTVV.

The sample holds one count of this clone. The V call is TRBV5-1, the J call TRBJ1-2; D might be TRBD1 (6 bases). V was shortened by 2 bases and J by 8 bases, with 13 bases between the two germline ends. This CDR3 has 13 amino acids. Germline loops: CDR1 SGHRS, CDR2 YFSETQ. The CDR3 sequence: CASSLTGGEGYTF. DNA of the CDR3: TGCGCCAGCAGCTTAACGGGGGGCGAAGGCTACACCTTC.

The rearrangement joins TRBV5-1 to TRBJ2-1, with TRBD2 identical over 9 bases. Germline lookup yields CDR1 SGHRS and CDR2 YFSETQ. CDR3 length: 15 residues. Unmatched junction bases numbered 5, after V lost 3 bases and J lost 4 bases. The CDR3 region has the DNA TGCGCCAGCAGCTCCGGGACTAGCCAATACAATGAGCAGTTCTTC. Its protein is CASSSGTSQYNEQFF.

The genes are TRBV30 and TRBJ1-3, with no clear D. V was shortened by 5 bases and J by 3 bases, with 11 bases between the two germline ends. The CDR3 extends over 13 amino acids. In germline, CDR1 is GTSNPN, CDR2 SVGIG (reference sequence). The CDR3: CAWAGFLGNTIYF. DNA of the CDR3: TGTGCCTGGGCAGGATTCCTTGGAAACACCATATATTTT.

This rearrangement joins TRBV19 to TRBJ1-2; D unclear. Germline CDR1 reads LNHDA; CDR2 reads SQIVND (reference sequence). The CDR3 is made up of 12 amino acids. Trimming took 7 bases from V and 0 from J, leaving 6 bases between them. The CDR3 coding sequence is TGTGCCAGTACCGCTACTAACTATGGCTACACCTTC. Encoded protein: CASTATNYGYTF.

This clone was counted a few times. The chain recombines TRBV9 with TRBJ2-1, with D maybe TRBD2 (5 bases). The CDR3 is 15 amino acids. Between the trimmed V and J ends, which lost 0 bases and 5 bases, there was a span of 12 bases. Germline-derived CDR1 and CDR2 are SGDLS and YYNGEE. In nucleotides, the CDR3 is TGTGCCAGCAGCGTAGAGCCAGCGGCTCACAATGAGCAGTTCTTC. Translation gives CASSVEPAAHNEQFF.

The rearrangement joins TRBV6-5 to TRBJ1-1; TRBD1 is a possible D gene (6 bases). The CDR3 has 14 residues. CDR1 is MNHEY and CDR2 is SVGAGI in the germline V gene. Trimming took 7 bases from V and 12 from J, leaving 24 bases between them. The CDR3 region is CASTTPGGPGKTFF. In DNA, the CDR3 is TGTGCCAGCACCACGCCGGGGGGCCCGGGGAAAACTTTCTTT.

The rearrangement joins TRBV6-1 to TRBJ1-2; 8 bases are a match to TRBD1. V shed 1 base, J shed 8 bases, and the junction held 3 bases outside the gene matches. There are 13 residues in the CDR3. Germline-derived CDR1 and CDR2 are MNHNS and SASEGT. The CDR3: CASSEGTGNGYTF. In nucleotides, the CDR3 is TGTGCCAGCAGTGAAGGGACAGGGAACGGCTACACCTTC.

The chain carries TRBV5-4 and TRBJ2-1; 9 bases agree with TRBD1. The germline V gene has CDR1 SGHNT and CDR2 YYREEE (reference sequence). The CDR3 is 14 amino acids. V lost 7 bases and J lost 4; bases outside the gene matches: 6. CDR3 amino acids: CASGRDREYNEQFF. As DNA, the CDR3 is TGTGCCAGCGGCCGGGACAGGGAATACAATGAGCAGTTCTTC.

There are a few counts of this clone. The chain joins TRBV25-1 to TRBJ1-3; 9 bases are a match to TRBD1. Germline V gene lookup returns CDR1 MGHDK and CDR2 SYGVNS. This CDR3 contains 17 residues. The V gene end was trimmed by 4 bases and the J gene end by 5 bases; junction bases not matched to a gene: 12. CDR3 nucleotides: TGTGCCAGCAGTGCCTCCCTGGGCGGGACAGGGCGAAACACCATATATTTT. Its translation: CASSASLGGTGRNTIYF.

V and J are TRBV9 and TRBJ1-2, with TRBD1 matching over 11 bases. Germline CDR1 is SGDLS and CDR2 is YYNGEE. This CDR3 region has 15 residues. V was clipped by 2 bases and J by 0 bases; unmatched bases: 0. The CDR3 loop is CASSVDRGPNYGYTF. The CDR3 DNA reads as TGTGCCAGCAGCGTGGACAGGGGGCCTAACTATGGCTACACCTTC.

DNA for the CDR3: TGTGCCAGCAGTGACAGGGGAGAGGGCTACGAGCAGTACTTC. This encodes CASSDRGEGYEQYF. The chain combines TRBV6-2 or TRBV6-3 with TRBJ2-7; 8 nucleotides agree with TRBD1. Germline V gives CDR1 MNHEY, CDR2 SVGEGT. The ends lost 5 bases at V and 3 bases at J; junction bases unmatched: 6. This CDR3 is built from 14 residues.

The V and J genes are TRBV10-3 and TRBJ2-1; tentative D call: TRBD2 (7 bases). CDR1 is ENHRY, CDR2 SYGVKD, per germline. Trimming removed 4 bases from V and 9 bases from J, with 13 bases in between. The CDR3 has 13 amino acids. DNA of the CDR3: TGTGCCATCAGTGGGGGGGGCGAATCTGAGCAGTTCTTC. Translating gives CAISGGGESEQFF.

The CDR3 here is CASSLAGGQPQHF. The CDR3 DNA sequence: TGTGCCAGCAGCTTAGCGGGGGGTCAGCCCCAGCATTTT. The chain uses TRBV7-2 and TRBJ1-5, with a tentative D call TRBD1 (5 bases). The CDR3 extends over 13 amino acids. Germline V lookup: CDR1 SGHTA, CDR2 FQGNSA. The V gene lost 0 bases and the J gene lost 6 bases, with 6 bases spanning the gap.

This clone was counted between two and nine times. The gene calls are TRBV10-3 and TRBJ2-3; D gene uncertain. The length of the CDR3 is 15 residues. Trimming took 3 bases from V and 1 from J, leaving 11 bases between them. Germline V lookup: CDR1 ENHRY, CDR2 SYGVKD. The CDR3 DNA is TGTGCCATCAGTGAAGAGAGACTTGGCACAGATACGCAGTATTTT. Translating it yields CAISEERLGTDTQYF.

The chain recombines TRBV18 with TRBJ1-3; D ambiguous. Germline V gives CDR1 KGHSH, CDR2 LQKENI. V shed 6 bases and J shed 2 bases, with 8 bases lying between them. This CDR3 is built from 13 residues. The CDR3 protein is CASSPQTGNTIYF. The DNA of the CDR3 is TGTGCCAGCTCGCCCCAGACTGGAAACACCATATATTTT.

The CDR3 DNA reads TGTGCCAGCAGCGTAGCAGGACAGAACAATCAGCCCCAGCATTTT. Translated, it gives CASSVAGQNNQPQHF. The rearrangement links TRBV9 to TRBJ1-5; a weak D match, TRBD1 (6 bases). The CDR3 extends over 15 amino acids. Looked up from germline, CDR1 is SGDLS and CDR2 is YYNGEE. The V and J ends lost 0 bases and 3 bases respectively, with 10 bases between them.